These 8 T cell receptor beta chains came from one sample sequenced in a study of T-cell reconstitution after alpha-beta-depleted transplantation in children. TCRbeta library preparation incorporated unique molecular identifiers. Each CDR3 protein is one row after TCRdb ran MiXCR on the PCR reads. The data hold around 500,000 distinct CDR3 sequences, with 23% observed a single time. The source was PBMCs, mostly from graft donor cells, collected 360 days after TCRalphabeta/CD19-depleted stem cell transplant. The receptors originated from a boy under two years old who had a stem cell transplant for acute myeloid leukemia, so the T cells may come from the graft donor.

This clonotype has ten or more counts. This chain links TRBV7-9 with TRBJ2-7; unclear D gene. Germline V gene data show CDR1 as SEHNR and CDR2 as FQNEAQ (reference sequence). V was pared by 1 base and J by 7 bases, with 11 bases between. The CDR3 runs 13 residues. CDR3 DNA sequence: TGTGCCAGCAGCTTAGGTCCGGATAGGGAGCAGTACTTC. Amino acids: CASSLGPDREQYF.

This sequence joins TRBV20-1 and TRBJ2-3; 8 bases match TRBD2. The V and J ends lost 3 bases and 2 bases, in that order; junction bases with no gene match: 10. Germline CDR1 reads DFQATT; CDR2 reads SNEGSKA (reference sequence). This CDR3 region has 16 residues. CDR3 bases: TGCAGTGCTAGCCGCCCGACGGGGGGGCCCACAGATACGCAGTATTTT. It translates to CSASRPTGGPTDTQYF.

Concerning this clonotype itself: No conserved phenylalanine or tryptophan ends this CDR3, so it is likely a read error. This chain joins TRBV7-8 and TRBJ1-2; possibly TRBD1 for D (5 bases). The V gene's germline CDR1 is SGHVS and CDR2 FQNEAQ. V was pared by 5 bases and J by 0 bases, with 16 bases between. The CDR3 is made up of 16 amino acids. The CDR3 nucleotides read TGTGCCAGCAGCAACCCGACCCAACAGGCTAACTATGGCTACACCTAC. Translated, it gives CASSNPTQQANYGYTY.

This clonotype was observed a handful of times. The CDR3 reads CASSLAGTGSSGYTF. DNA for the CDR3: TGTGCCAGCAGCTTAGCTGGGACAGGGAGTTCTGGCTACACCTTC. The J gene is TRBJ1-2, the V gene TRBV7-6; 9 nucleotides align to TRBD1. Germline lookup yields CDR1 SGHVS and CDR2 FNYEAQ. CDR3 length equals 15 residues. Losses at the gene ends were 0 bases for V and 7 bases for J; bases not matched to a gene: 6.

CDR3 coding DNA: TGCGCCAGCAGCCAAGGGCAGACTAGCGGGGGGCCGGTGGGGACCCAGTACTTC. It yields the protein CASSQGQTSGGPVGTQYF. The chain combines TRBV4-3 with TRBJ2-5, with TRBD2 identical over 13 bases. The germline V gene has CDR1 LGHNA and CDR2 YSLEER. V shed 1 base and J 7 bases; nucleotides not matched to a gene: 12. This CDR3 contains 18 residues.

This clonotype was counted only a few times. V gene TRBV20-1 combines with J gene TRBJ2-3; 12 nucleotides line up with TRBD2. The CDR3 totals 19 residues. The ends lost 6 bases at V and 2 bases at J; junction bases unmatched: 18. The V gene's germline CDR1 is DFQATT and CDR2 SNEGSKA (reference sequence). The CDR3 DNA reads as TGCAGTGCCAGGCCCTATTACTTACTAGCGGGGGGCCCCACAGATACGCAGTATTTT. It encodes CSARPYYLLAGGPTDTQYF.

The chain uses TRBV7-2 and TRBJ2-5; D ambiguous. Trimming shortened V by 1 base and J by 4 bases, and 13 bases separated the two germline ends. The CDR3 covers 15 residues. CDR1 SGHTA and CDR2 FQGNSA come from the germline V gene. CDR3 region: CASSLGPTRGETQYF. Here the CDR3 DNA reads TGTGCCAGCAGCTTAGGCCCTACCCGAGGAGAGACCCAGTACTTC.

This clonotype was counted at least ten times. V and J are TRBV20-1 and TRBJ2-3; 9 nucleotides match TRBD2. V lost 6 bases, J lost 2 bases, and 6 bases stayed unmatched. This CDR3 is built from 14 residues. Germline V CDR1 and CDR2: DFQATT, SNEGSKA (reference sequence). This chain's CDR3 is CSAVLAGNTDTQYF. Written as DNA, the CDR3 is TGCAGTGCAGTGCTAGCGGGAAACACAGATACGCAGTATTTT.